The 22 T cell receptor beta chains below were found in one sample sequenced in a study of cytotoxic CD8 clonotypes in ibrutinib-treated CLL. Produced via immunoSEQ multiplex PCR; TCRdb's table is partial and in-frame only. The data contain over 100,000 clones, roughly 88% of them singletons. The sequencing here drew on PBMCs, taken after 24 months of ibrutinib treatment. These receptors were obtained from a human donor with chronic lymphocytic leukemia.

The chain has TRBV4-3 and TRBJ2-3; 9 bases are shared with TRBD2. Germline V gene sequence: CDR1 LGHNA, CDR2 YSLEER. The CDR3 spans 16 residues. J gave up 3 bases and V 0 bases, and 4 bases lay outside the gene matches. The CDR3 here is CASSQEAGGSTDTQYF. The DNA for the CDR3 is TGCGCCAGCAGCCAAGAAGCGGGAGGTAGTACAGATACGCAGTATTTT.

The chain joins TRBV6-5 to TRBJ2-2; either TRBD1 or TRBD2 may fit D (6 bases each). With 11 bases removed from V and 0 bases from J, the gap between germline ends came to 10 bases. The germline V gene encodes CDR1 MNHEY and CDR2 SVGAGI. CDR3 length: 13 residues. The CDR3 sequence is CAVRGANTGELFF. The CDR3 region has the DNA TGTGCCGTAAGGGGGGCGAACACCGGGGAGCTGTTTTTT.

The gene calls are TRBV19 and TRBJ1-5, with D perhaps matching TRBD1 (5 bases). The CDR3 totals 15 residues. Trimming removed 7 bases from V and 0 bases from J, with 13 bases in between. Germline CDR1 and CDR2: LNHDA and SQIVND (reference sequence). The CDR3 nucleotides are TGTGCCAGTAAGGATGGGGGTTATAGCAATCAGCCCCAGCATTTT. Translating gives CASKDGGYSNQPQHF.

The V call is TRBV10-3, the J call TRBJ1-5; no reliable D call. Germline CDR1 ENHRY, CDR2 SYGVKD. V was trimmed by 10 bases and J by 0 bases, leaving 10 bases between them. The CDR3 has 13 residues. The CDR3 DNA is TGTGCCAGCGCGGGTTTTAGCAATCAGCCCCAGCATTTT. Translating gives CASAGFSNQPQHF.

The CDR3 DNA is TGTGCCAGCAGCCCGGGACTATACCAGACCCAGTACTTC. Translation: CASSPGLYQTQYF. The rearrangement joins TRBV11-3 to TRBJ2-5, with 7 bases fitting TRBD2. The germline V gene encodes CDR1 SGHNT and CDR2 YENEEA. V was clipped by 5 bases and J by 6 bases; unmatched bases: 6. The CDR3 is 13 amino acids.

The rearrangement joins TRBV7-9 to TRBJ2-2, with D perhaps TRBD2 (5 bases). V was clipped by 4 bases and J by 6 bases, with 12 bases between them. Germline V gene data show CDR1 as SEHNR and CDR2 as FQNEAQ (reference sequence). The CDR3 has 14 amino acids. The CDR3 DNA follows: TGTGCCAGCAGCTCGGGGTACGGGGCCGGGGAGCTGTTTTTT. Translated: CASSSGYGAGELFF.

The chain links TRBV19 to TRBJ1-5; D uncertain. V lost 5 bases and J lost 1, with 12 bases in between. Germline values: CDR1 LNHDA, CDR2 SQIVND (reference sequence). The CDR3 length is 15 residues. CDR3 protein: CASSGRAGSNQPQHF. The CDR3 DNA reads TGTGCCAGTAGTGGCCGGGCAGGCAGCAATCAGCCCCAGCATTTT.

The V call is TRBV7-2, the J call TRBJ1-2; 7 positions match TRBD1. The CDR3 totals 16 residues. Per the germline V gene, CDR1 is SGHTA and CDR2 is FQGNSA. Germline trimming cut 4 bases from V and 4 bases from J; bases unmatched to any gene: 12. CDR3 nucleotides: TGTGCCAGCAGCTCAACAGGGGCCTACTCTTTCTATGGCTACACCTTC. Translation gives CASSSTGAYSFYGYTF. The variable domain in full, with the rest retrieved from reference TRBV7-2 and TRBJ1-2, is GAGVSQSPSNKVTEKGKDVELRCDPISGHTALYWYRQSLGQGLEFLIYFQGNSAPDKSGLPSDRFSAERTGGSVSTLTIQRTQQEDSAVYLCASSSTGAYSFYGYTFGSGTRLTVV.

The rearrangement uses TRBV18 and TRBJ1-2; a possible D gene is TRBD1 (6 bases). This CDR3 is 14 amino acids long. Trimming removed 3 bases at V and 5 bases at J, with 13 bases between. The germline gives CDR1 KGHSH, CDR2 LQKENI. CDR3 sequence (DNA): TGTGCCAGCTCACCCCGCGAGGGGACATATGGCTACACCTTC. Its translation is CASSPREGTYGYTF.

This chain uses TRBV15 with TRBJ2-6; perhaps TRBD2 as D (5 bases). Between the trimmed V and J ends, which lost 8 bases and 1 base, there was a span of 6 bases. Germline assignment: CDR1 LNHNV and CDR2 YYDKDF (reference sequence). The CDR3 spans 13 residues. CDR3 loop: CATRLSGANVLTF. CDR3 nucleotide sequence: TGTGCCACCCGACTATCTGGGGCCAACGTCCTGACTTTC.

This clone has a handful of counts. The chain carries TRBV15 and TRBJ2-2, with D unresolved. The V and J ends lost 0 bases and 9 bases respectively, with 14 bases between them. This CDR3 region has 15 residues. CDR1 is LNHNV, CDR2 YYDKDF, per germline (reference sequence). CDR3 nucleotide sequence: TGTGCCACCAGCAGAGATCGGTCCGTAACCCGGGAGCTGTTTTTT. Translation: CATSRDRSVTRELFF.

CDR3 sequence (DNA): TGTGCCTGGAGATCTAAGGGACAGATAAACATGAACACTGAAGCTTTCTTT. Translated: CAWRSKGQINMNTEAFF. The rearrangement uses TRBV30 and TRBJ1-1, with 7 bases aligning to TRBD1. The CDR3 runs to 17 residues. Trimming removed 3 bases from V and 0 bases from J; junction bases left unmatched: 13. Germline CDR1 reads GTSNPN; CDR2 reads SVGIG (reference sequence).

V is TRBV7-9 and J is TRBJ1-4; 7 bases match TRBD1. CDR3 length: 14 residues. V was clipped by 5 bases and J by 6 bases; unmatched bases: 6. Per germline, CDR1 SEHNR and CDR2 FQNEAQ (reference sequence). The CDR3 protein is CASSVGTAHEKLFF. The CDR3 DNA follows: TGTGCCAGCAGCGTCGGGACAGCTCATGAAAAACTGTTTTTT.

This clone was counted once. This rearrangement joins TRBV28 to TRBJ2-7, with no clear D. Germline values: CDR1 MDHEN, CDR2 SYDVKM. The length of the CDR3 is 19 residues. V lost 2 bases and J lost 4, with 27 bases in between. The DNA of the CDR3 is TGTGCCAGCAGTTTACTCTTGATCCGTCTGGCGGAAAACTCTTACGAGCAGTACTTC. Translation gives CASSLLLIRLAENSYEQYF.

This chain connects TRBV7-2 to TRBJ2-1; D might be TRBD1 (5 bases). The CDR3 totals 14 residues. The germline V and J ends were trimmed by 5 bases and 2 bases, with 10 bases remaining between them. Germline V gives CDR1 SGHTA, CDR2 FQGNSA. The CDR3 spells CASSPDRTYNEQFF. The CDR3 DNA follows: TGTGCCAGCAGCCCCGACAGAACCTACAATGAGCAGTTCTTC.

The chain has TRBV4-1 and TRBJ1-5, with no clear D. Germline V gives CDR1 MGHRA, CDR2 YSYEKL. The CDR3 runs 13 residues. The germline V and J ends were trimmed by 0 bases and 7 bases, with 7 bases remaining between them. The CDR3: CASSQDITQPQHF. The DNA for the CDR3 is TGCGCCAGCAGCCAAGATATAACCCAGCCCCAGCATTTT.

Turning to this clone: At one end, the junction sequence differs from germline, possibly due to a read error. Written as DNA, the CDR3 is TGTGACAGCACCTCAGGCCCCAGCTATGGCTACACCTTC. Encoded protein: CDSTSGPSYGYTF. The chain employs TRBV18 and TRBJ1-2, with unresolved D. The CDR3 totals 13 residues. From germline, CDR1 is KGHSH and CDR2 LQKENI.

This clone was picked up one time. V and J are TRBV28 and TRBJ1-1; 7 bases line up with TRBD1. The CDR3 has 14 amino acids. The V and J ends lost 6 bases and 0 bases, in that order; junction bases with no gene match: 4. Germline V gene data show CDR1 as MDHEN and CDR2 as SYDVKM. CDR3 DNA: TGTGCCAGCAGGGGGGGACAGATGAACACTGAAGCTTTCTTT. It yields the protein CASRGGQMNTEAFF. The full variable domain, in which reference TRBV28 and TRBJ1-1 provide the parts outside the CDR3, is DVKVTQSSRYLVKRTGEKVFLECVQDMDHENMFWYRQDPGLGLRLIYFSYDVKMKEKGDIPEGYSVSREKKERFSLILESASTNQTSMYLCASRGGQMNTEAFFGQGTRLTVV.

The gene calls are TRBV7-3 and TRBJ1-1; a weak D match, TRBD1 (6 bases). The germline gives CDR1 SGHTA, CDR2 FQGTGA. The length of the CDR3 is 15 residues. The germline V and J ends were trimmed by 0 bases and 0 bases, with 8 bases remaining between them. The CDR3 reads CASSLTRDMNTEAFF. In DNA, the CDR3 is TGTGCCAGCAGCTTAACGCGGGACATGAACACTGAAGCTTTCTTT.

The chain carries TRBV30 and TRBJ1-2, with 7 nucleotides matching TRBD1. This CDR3 has 14 amino acids. The germline CDR1 and CDR2 sequences are GTSNPN and SVGIG (reference sequence). The V and J ends lost 4 bases and 4 bases, in that order; junction bases with no gene match: 9. This chain's CDR3 is CAWNIQGLAYGYTF. The CDR3 nucleotides read TGTGCCTGGAATATACAGGGGTTGGCCTATGGCTACACCTTC.

A single count supports this clone. The chain employs TRBV7-3 and TRBJ2-3; 9 bases are shared with TRBD2. Germline CDR1 SGHTA, CDR2 FQGTGA. The CDR3 is 15 amino acids. Trimming at V came to 0 bases and at J to 7 bases, leaving 5 bases not matched to a gene. CDR3 residues: CASSLTSGSRHTQYF. The CDR3 coding sequence is TGTGCCAGCAGCTTAACTAGCGGGAGCCGTCATACGCAGTATTTT.

CDR3 amino acids: CASSFQRGQGAPEQYF. The CDR3 region has the DNA TGTGCCAGCAGTTTCCAAAGAGGACAGGGGGCTCCCGAGCAGTACTTC. The chain is built from TRBV28 and TRBJ2-7; TRBD1 matches at 11 bases. Trimming at V came to 3 bases and at J to 6 bases, leaving 10 bases not matched to a gene. The CDR3 length is 16 residues. Germline assignment: CDR1 MDHEN and CDR2 SYDVKM.